The 2 T cell receptor beta chains in this list originate from one sample, sequenced in a study of response to subunit inactivated influenza vaccine. One entry per CDR3 protein results from TCRdb running MiXCR on the RT-PCR reads. The sample yields 400,000 to 550,000 distinct CDR3 sequences, about 25% seen once. The source material was CD4+ T cells sorted from PBMCs, sampled more than 4 days after vaccination. The receptors stem from a man aged 50 to 59 who received an inactivated influenza vaccine.

V is TRBV5-1 and J is TRBJ2-3; perhaps D is TRBD1 or TRBD2 (5 bases each). Germline-derived CDR1 and CDR2 are SGHRS and YFSETQ. CDR3 length: 17 residues. V was pared by 3 bases and J by 2 bases, with 19 bases between. CDR3 amino acids: CASSSPGPFLLTDTQYF. CDR3 DNA: TGCGCCAGCAGCTCACCGGGACCCTTTCTCCTCACAGATACGCAGTATTTT.

The chain recombines TRBV7-9 with TRBJ2-5; D is uncertain. The ends were cut back, 5 bases at V and 0 bases at J, with 13 bases in the middle. The CDR3 length is 15 residues. Germline V gives CDR1 SEHNR, CDR2 FQNEAQ (reference sequence). The CDR3 DNA reads TGTGCCAGCAGCACAGTATCAGAGTACCAAGAGACCCAGTACTTC. Translating gives CASSTVSEYQETQYF.